The 32 T cell receptor beta chains below come from one sample, sequenced in a study of technical replicates of blood from a handful of donors. The method was immunoSEQ multiplex PCR; TCRdb's version includes in-frame clones alone and lacks a portion of them. This table has roughly 70,000 clones, about 92% appearing once. Material for sequencing was T cells isolated from PBMCs. These receptors were taken from a human donor in good health.

The chain carries TRBV18 and TRBJ2-2; TRBD1 matches at 8 bases. Germline V gives CDR1 KGHSH, CDR2 LQKENI. V trimming: 3 bases; J trimming: 6 bases; junction bases outside the gene matches: 6. The CDR3 runs 15 residues. The CDR3 loop reads CASSPGTGRPGELFF. CDR3 coding DNA: TGTGCCAGCTCACCCGGGACAGGAAGACCCGGGGAGCTGTTTTTT.

The chain is built from TRBV5-1 and TRBJ2-2, with D unclear. V was cut by 5 bases and J by 0 bases, with 14 bases left in between. The CDR3 sequence is 16 residues long. Looked up from germline, CDR1 is SGHRS and CDR2 is YFSETQ. The CDR3 DNA follows: TGCGCCAGCAGAATGGTAGCCGGAACGAACACCGGGGAGCTGTTTTTT. Translated, it gives CASRMVAGTNTGELFF.

The chain links TRBV7-2 to TRBJ2-7, with 7 nucleotides matching TRBD2. Losses at the gene ends were 5 bases for V and 3 bases for J; bases not matched to a gene: 4. CDR1 SGHTA and CDR2 FQGNSA come from the germline V gene. The CDR3 extends over 13 amino acids. In nucleotides, the CDR3 is TGTGCCAGCAGCCCTGGGGGGGGCTACGAGCAGTACTTC. Its protein product is CASSPGGGYEQYF.

The J gene is TRBJ2-1, the V gene TRBV7-9, with D possibly being TRBD2 (5 bases). Deletions cut 5 bases from V and 4 bases from J, with 15 bases between. The CDR3 is 15 amino acids. From germline, CDR1 is SEHNR and CDR2 FQNEAQ (reference sequence). CDR3 in amino acids: CASSPGLASYNEQFF. The CDR3 DNA is TGTGCCAGCAGCCCAGGACTGGCCTCATACAATGAGCAGTTCTTC.

J is TRBJ1-6 and V is TRBV4-1; possibly TRBD1 for D (5 bases). CDR3 length: 17 amino acids. Germline V CDR1 and CDR2: MGHRA, YSYEKL. V was shortened by 1 base and J by 6 bases, with 16 bases between the two germline ends. CDR3 in amino acids: CASSQAQGMGLNSPLHF. CDR3 sequence (DNA): TGCGCCAGCAGCCAAGCGCAGGGAATGGGGCTTAATTCACCCCTCCACTTT.

The rearrangement uses TRBV28 and TRBJ2-2; D perhaps matches TRBD2 (5 bases). Trimming took 6 bases from V and 0 from J, leaving 14 bases between them. The V gene's germline CDR1 is MDHEN and CDR2 SYDVKM. The CDR3 runs 16 residues. The CDR3 sequence is CASSSWTDPNTGELFF. CDR3 DNA sequence: TGTGCCAGCAGCTCCTGGACTGATCCGAACACCGGGGAGCTGTTTTTT.

The J gene is TRBJ2-5, the V gene TRBV9; 9 bases are shared with TRBD2. The germline CDR1 and CDR2 sequences are SGDLS and YYNGEE. After removal of 3 bases from V and 3 bases from J, the junction contained 6 bases not matched to a gene. This CDR3 is 15 amino acids long. The CDR3 loop is CASSDLSGSEETQYF. DNA for the CDR3: TGTGCCAGCAGCGATCTTAGCGGGAGTGAAGAGACCCAGTACTTC.

The sample holds one count of this clone. The chain is built from TRBV5-4 and TRBJ2-1, with TRBD2 matching over 9 bases. V gave up 4 bases and J gave up 8 bases; unmatched junction bases: 10. The length of the CDR3 is 15 residues. Germline values: CDR1 SGHNT, CDR2 YYREEE (reference sequence). This CDR3 is CASSTELAGIDEQFF. CDR3 coding DNA: TGTGCCAGCAGCACCGAGCTAGCGGGAATCGATGAGCAGTTCTTC.

The rearrangement uses TRBV9 and TRBJ1-1; D remains ambiguous. Germline V gives CDR1 SGDLS, CDR2 YYNGEE. The V end was cut by 2 bases, the J end by 6 bases, with 14 bases between. This CDR3 has 14 amino acids. The CDR3 sequence: CASSVSSLDPEAFF. The CDR3 bases are TGTGCCAGCAGCGTCTCAAGCTTAGATCCTGAAGCTTTCTTT.

The rearrangement joins TRBV29-1 to TRBJ2-7, with 12 bases matching TRBD2. Germline lookup yields CDR1 SQVTM and CDR2 ANQGSEA. This CDR3 spans 15 amino acids. Trimming at V came to 6 bases and at J to 2 bases, leaving 8 bases not matched to a gene. The CDR3 nucleotides read TGCAGCGTGACACCGACTAGCGGGGGAACCTACGAGCAGTACTTC. As protein: CSVTPTSGGTYEQYF.

V and J are TRBV7-6 and TRBJ2-7; the match to TRBD1 covers 12 bases. Per germline, CDR1 SGHVS and CDR2 FNYEAQ. The CDR3 is made up of 14 amino acids. J lost 7 bases, V lost 5 bases, and 6 bases had no gene match. The CDR3: CASSSRDRGREQYF. CDR3 DNA: TGTGCCAGCAGCAGCCGGGACAGGGGGCGGGAGCAGTACTTC.

The rearrangement uses TRBV7-8 and TRBJ2-7, with 7 bases fitting TRBD2. The CDR3 extends over 16 amino acids. CDR1 and CDR2 from the germline V gene are SGHVS and FQNEAQ. Trimming at V came to 2 bases and at J to 3 bases, leaving 10 bases not matched to a gene. Here the CDR3 reads CASSLKWAGDLYEQYF. The CDR3 region has the DNA TGTGCCAGCAGCTTAAAATGGGCGGGGGACCTCTACGAGCAGTACTTC.

V usage is TRBV2 and J usage is TRBJ1-2; 8 bases are a match to TRBD1. Germline trimming cut 6 bases from V and 1 base from J; bases unmatched to any gene: 7. The CDR3 is made up of 15 amino acids. CDR1 and CDR2 from the germline V gene are SNHLY and FYNNEI. Written as DNA, the CDR3 is TGTGCCAGCAGCAAACCGGGACAGGATAACTATGGCTACACCTTC. Amino acids: CASSKPGQDNYGYTF.

This clone appeared a single time. The rearrangement links TRBV5-1 to TRBJ2-5; 9 bases align to TRBD2. The ends lost 0 bases at V and 4 bases at J; junction bases unmatched: 7. This CDR3 is built from 16 residues. Per germline, CDR1 SGHRS and CDR2 YFSETQ. DNA of the CDR3: TGCGCCAGCAGCTTGGTTGCGGGAGGGCTGGGAGAGACCCAGTACTTC. Amino acids: CASSLVAGGLGETQYF.

In DNA, the CDR3 is TGTGCCAGCAGGGACAGGGTCAGTCACACAGATACGCAGTATTTT. Encoded protein: CASRDRVSHTDTQYF. V is TRBV2 and J is TRBJ2-3, with TRBD1 matching over 8 bases. Trimming at V came to 6 bases and at J to 2 bases, leaving 7 bases not matched to a gene. CDR1 and CDR2 (germline): SNHLY, FYNNEI. CDR3 size: 15 residues.

The J gene is TRBJ1-1, the V gene TRBV2; D may be TRBD1 (6 bases). Germline CDR1 reads SNHLY; CDR2 reads FYNNEI. CDR3 size: 13 residues. V was trimmed by 7 bases and J by 7 bases, leaving 16 bases between them. The CDR3 DNA sequence: TGTGCCAGCATCCTTGGGGGGGGCCTTGAAGCTTTCTTT. It specifies CASILGGGLEAFF.

The chain uses TRBV27 and TRBJ1-2, with D maybe TRBD1 (6 bases). This CDR3 spans 14 amino acids. Germline V gene data show CDR1 as MNHEY and CDR2 as SMNVEV (reference sequence). Trimming left V 4 bases short and J 2 bases short, with 11 bases between. Here the CDR3 reads CASSSSGQNYGYTF. DNA of the CDR3: TGTGCCAGCAGTTCATCAGGACAGAACTATGGCTACACCTTC.

V gene TRBV6-6 combines with J gene TRBJ1-1; the D gene is possibly TRBD1 (6 bases). This CDR3 has 14 residues. Trimming shortened V by 5 bases and J by 4 bases, and 14 bases separated the two germline ends. CDR1 is MNHNY and CDR2 is SVGAGI in the germline V gene (reference sequence). As DNA, the CDR3 is TGTGCCAGCAGTCGATTACAGGGCCCCACTGAAGCTTTCTTT. Encoded protein: CASSRLQGPTEAFF.

The chain recombines TRBV9 with TRBJ2-3; D may be TRBD2 (5 bases). From germline, CDR1 is SGDLS and CDR2 YYNGEE. This CDR3 contains 16 residues. The V end lost 3 bases, the J end lost 0 bases, and 14 bases lay between the germline ends. CDR3 residues: CASSAIGLGSTDTQYF. In DNA form, the CDR3 reads TGTGCCAGCAGCGCCATAGGACTGGGGAGCACAGATACGCAGTATTTT.

V usage is TRBV15 and J usage is TRBJ1-5; 10 nucleotides match TRBD1. Germline values: CDR1 LNHNV, CDR2 YYDKDF (reference sequence). CDR3 size: 15 residues. Unmatched junction bases numbered 2, after V lost 1 base and J lost 5 bases. CDR3 bases: TGTGCCACCAGCAGAGGGGGGACAGGGGATCAGCCCCAGCATTTT. The encoded protein is CATSRGGTGDQPQHF.

This clone has a single count. The genes are TRBV11-2 and TRBJ2-7; 10 bases are shared with TRBD2. After removal of 11 bases from V and 1 base from J, the junction contained 5 bases not matched to a gene. CDR1 and CDR2 from the germline V gene are SGHAT and FQNNGV. This CDR3 spans 13 amino acids. CDR3 nucleotide sequence: TGTGCCGTGAGGACTAGCGGATCCTACGAGCAGTACTTC. This codes for CAVRTSGSYEQYF. Drawing the rest from reference TRBV11-2 and TRBJ2-7, the complete variable domain is EAGVAQSPRYKIIEKRQSVAFWCNPISGHATLYWYQQILGQGPKLLIQFQNNGVVDDSQLPKDRFSAERLKGVDSTLKIQPAKLEDSAVYLCAVRTSGSYEQYFGPGTRLTVT.

This chain links TRBV27 with TRBJ2-3; 8 nucleotides align to TRBD2. Trimming at V came to 5 bases and at J to 0 bases, leaving 19 bases not matched to a gene. CDR1 and CDR2 (germline): MNHEY, SMNVEV (reference sequence). The length of the CDR3 is 20 residues. The CDR3 region has the DNA TGTGCCAGCAGTCGGAGGGGCCTACGGGAGGGAAGGACTAGCACAGATACGCAGTATTTT. Translation gives CASSRRGLREGRTSTDTQYF.

The gene calls are TRBV27 and TRBJ1-4, with D possibly matching TRBD1 (5 bases). This CDR3 is built from 16 residues. Trimming removed 6 bases from V and 5 bases from J, with 19 bases in between. CDR1 is MNHEY, CDR2 SMNVEV, per germline (reference sequence). CDR3 coding DNA: TGTGCCAGCAGGTTAGAGAACCGGGGACTGAATGAAAAACTGTTTTTT. Translating it yields CASRLENRGLNEKLFF.

This clone was observed once. This rearrangement joins TRBV6-6 to TRBJ1-5, with 9 bases matching TRBD1. Losses at the gene ends were 2 bases for V and 3 bases for J; bases not matched to a gene: 5. Germline-derived CDR1 and CDR2 are MNHNY and SVGAGI (reference sequence). This CDR3 is built from 16 residues. The CDR3 here is CASSYIGQGSNQPQHF. The CDR3 bases are TGTGCCAGCAGTTACATCGGACAGGGGTCCAATCAGCCCCAGCATTTT.

The V call is TRBV10-1, the J call TRBJ1-1, with D possibly matching TRBD1 (6 bases). Germline CDR1 WNHNN, CDR2 SYGVQD (reference sequence). The CDR3 has 17 residues. V was cut by 5 bases and J by 1 base, with 20 bases left in between. CDR3 amino acids: CASSSSPGATKNTEAFF. The CDR3 coding sequence is TGCGCCAGCAGTTCAAGCCCAGGGGCGACTAAGAACACTGAAGCTTTCTTT.

The CDR3: CASSPPGGHHTDTQYF. CDR3 sequence (DNA): TGTGCCAGCTCACCACCTGGGGGCCACCACACAGATACGCAGTATTTT. The chain is built from TRBV18 and TRBJ2-3; possible D gene TRBD1, 6 bases. Germline V gene data show CDR1 as KGHSH and CDR2 as LQKENI. V was clipped by 0 bases and J by 2 bases, with 12 bases between them. This CDR3 has 16 amino acids.

The rearrangement uses TRBV7-9 and TRBJ1-3; D is unresolved. The germline CDR1 and CDR2 sequences are SEHNR and FQNEAQ (reference sequence). V was clipped by 0 bases and J by 0 bases, with 18 bases between them. The CDR3 extends over 19 amino acids. CDR3 bases: TGTGCCAGCAGCTTAGCGATTATTATCGGAGAAGTCTCTGGAAACACCATATATTTT. Translating it yields CASSLAIIIGEVSGNTIYF.

This chain joins TRBV13 and TRBJ2-7; a weak D match, TRBD2 (7 bases). CDR3 length: 13 residues. V shed 3 bases and J shed 5 bases, with 11 bases lying between them. The germline gives CDR1 PRHDT, CDR2 FYEKMQ (reference sequence). This CDR3 reads CASSLEGGDEQYF. CDR3 bases: TGTGCCAGCAGCTTGGAAGGGGGGGACGAGCAGTACTTC.

This sequence joins TRBV29-1 and TRBJ2-7; 7 positions match TRBD2. Per germline, CDR1 SQVTM and CDR2 ANQGSEA. The CDR3 is made up of 13 amino acids. With V trimmed by 6 bases and J by 4 bases, 9 bases remained unmatched. The CDR3 DNA follows: TGCAGCGTGGGCTCTAGCGGTTTTTACGAGCAGTACTTC. Its protein is CSVGSSGFYEQYF.

The V and J genes are TRBV2 and TRBJ2-2; tentatively, D is TRBD2 (5 bases). Per the germline V gene, CDR1 is SNHLY and CDR2 is FYNNEI. V was clipped by 3 bases and J by 0 bases, with 8 bases between them. The CDR3 extends over 15 amino acids. The CDR3 spells CASSDGSANTGELFF. CDR3 coding DNA: TGTGCCAGCAGTGATGGTAGCGCGAACACCGGGGAGCTGTTTTTT.

The rearrangement joins TRBV28 to TRBJ1-1, with D maybe TRBD1 (6 bases). CDR1 is MDHEN, CDR2 SYDVKM, per germline. This CDR3 has 13 residues. The ends were cut back, 4 bases at V and 4 bases at J, with 10 bases in the middle. Here the CDR3 reads CASSWGGATEAFF. As DNA, the CDR3 is TGTGCCAGCAGTTGGGGGGGGGCCACTGAAGCTTTCTTT.

V is TRBV5-1 and J is TRBJ2-5; 8 positions match TRBD1. Trimming took 3 bases from V and 5 from J; bases not matched to a gene: 9. Germline lookup yields CDR1 SGHRS and CDR2 YFSETQ. The CDR3 covers 15 residues. CDR3 in DNA: TGCGCCAGCAGCTCGGACAGGGCCAGGAGGGAGACCCAGTACTTC. It codes for CASSSDRARRETQYF.